Presented here are 30 T cell receptor beta chains from one specimen sequenced in a study of shared clonotypes between healthy human individuals (dated by TCRdb to the early 2020s). CD8 naive samples consisted of CD45RO-negative cells that were positively selected for CCR7, yielding a CD45RA+CCR7+ population without TemRA cells. Library prep was done by the immunoSEQ multiplex PCR assay. Entries here come from immuneACCESS through TCRdb and include only in-frame sequences with V and J called. Some clones fail to appear in such tables; in the studies checked, an unresolved V gene covers under half of the shortfall, and the cause of the remainder is unknown. This sample gives about 2.1 million clones in total; approximately 92% of them show up just once. The top ten clonotypes cover more than 1.5% of the sample. Sequenced material: naive CD8+ T cells from PBMCs. What this sample's cell subset or site label stands for: CD45RA+CCR7+. The source is a man in his late teens or twenties in good health. Some clones in this sample may be carry-over from other donors' samples.

The chain joins TRBV5-4 to TRBJ2-1; 11 nucleotides agree with TRBD2. The CDR3 covers 16 residues. V trimming: 4 bases; J trimming: 8 bases; junction bases outside the gene matches: 11. Germline V gene data show CDR1 as SGHNT and CDR2 as YYREEE (reference sequence). The chain's CDR3 is CASSNQLAGVFYEQFF. CDR3 DNA sequence: TGTGCCAGCAGCAACCAACTAGCGGGAGTATTTTATGAGCAGTTCTTC.

This chain connects TRBV27 to TRBJ2-1; TRBD2 matches at 7 bases. V was clipped by 3 bases and J by 4 bases; unmatched bases: 9. Germline V gene data show CDR1 as MNHEY and CDR2 as SMNVEV (reference sequence). The CDR3 has 16 residues. This CDR3 reads CASSLLAAQPYNEQFF. CDR3 DNA: TGTGCCAGCAGTTTGCTAGCGGCCCAGCCATACAATGAGCAGTTCTTC.

J is TRBJ2-1 and V is TRBV11-3; 8 bases are shared with TRBD2. The germline gives CDR1 SGHNT, CDR2 YENEEA. The length of the CDR3 is 18 residues. Unmatched junction bases numbered 15, after V lost 1 base and J lost 7 bases. This CDR3 is CASSLVAPGAGARNEQFF. CDR3 bases: TGTGCCAGCAGCTTAGTGGCCCCCGGAGCGGGAGCCAGGAATGAGCAGTTCTTC.

The J gene is TRBJ2-1, the V gene TRBV4-2; perhaps TRBD1 as D (5 bases). V was cut by 4 bases and J by 2 bases, with 15 bases left in between. The CDR3 spans 16 residues. The germline CDR1 and CDR2 sequences are LGHNA and YNFKEQ. In DNA, the CDR3 is TGTGCCAGCAGCCCAGATTCCAGGGTCACCTACAATGAGCAGTTCTTC. The encoded protein is CASSPDSRVTYNEQFF.

J is TRBJ2-3 and V is TRBV13; D might be TRBD2 (5 bases). Germline-derived CDR1 and CDR2 are PRHDT and FYEKMQ (reference sequence). This CDR3 region has 15 residues. The V and J ends lost 2 bases and 0 bases respectively, with 9 bases between them. The CDR3 DNA reads TGTGCCAGCAGCTTACGAGGCGGGAGCACAGATACGCAGTATTTT. Protein: CASSLRGGSTDTQYF.

This chain joins TRBV6-5 and TRBJ2-1; D is unresolved. CDR1 and CDR2 (germline): MNHEY, SVGAGI. The CDR3 sequence is 16 residues long. With 3 bases removed from V and 8 bases from J, the gap between germline ends came to 20 bases. CDR3 region: CASSYNPPMNGDEQFF. The CDR3 coding sequence is TGTGCCAGCAGTTATAACCCGCCCATGAATGGTGATGAGCAGTTCTTC.

This clone was seen once. Other nucleotide sequences in the sample specify the same CDR3. This chain uses TRBV5-6 with TRBJ2-7; no reliable D call. Trimming pared 2 bases from V and 3 bases from J, leaving 9 bases between. CDR3 length equals 13 residues. Germline V gene data show CDR1 as SGHDT and CDR2 as YYEEEE. The CDR3 DNA sequence: TGTGCCAGCAGCTTAGGCAGTCACTACGAGCAGTACTTC. This encodes CASSLGSHYEQYF.

This clone was seen a few times. At the DNA level, this CDR3 is encoded by other sequences in the same sample as well. This CDR3 reads CASSPSRGNQPQHF. For the CDR3, the DNA is TGCGCCAGCAGCCCATCACGTGGGAATCAGCCCCAGCATTTT. The chain has TRBV4-3 and TRBJ1-5; no clear D gene. V was cut by 4 bases and J by 4 bases, with 11 bases left in between. The CDR3 covers 14 residues. Germline V gene lookup returns CDR1 LGHNA and CDR2 YSLEER.

This rearrangement joins TRBV2 to TRBJ2-7; D is unresolved. In germline, CDR1 is SNHLY, CDR2 FYNNEI. Between the trimmed V and J ends, which lost 5 bases and 0 bases, there was a span of 14 bases. This CDR3 is built from 15 residues. Here the CDR3 reads CASSNTTRSSYEQYF. The DNA for the CDR3 is TGTGCCAGCAGTAACACAACCCGGAGCTCCTACGAGCAGTACTTC.

J is TRBJ2-3 and V is TRBV9; possibly TRBD2 for D (6 bases). V was pared by 7 bases and J by 0 bases, with 12 bases between. The CDR3 is made up of 14 amino acids. Germline V lookup: CDR1 SGDLS, CDR2 YYNGEE. CDR3 DNA: TGTGCCAGCGCCCGGGAGTCTAGCACAGATACGCAGTATTTT. Encoded protein: CASARESSTDTQYF.

V and J are TRBV9 and TRBJ2-2; D uncertain. V lost 3 bases, J lost 5 bases, and 8 bases lay in between. The V gene's germline CDR1 is SGDLS and CDR2 YYNGEE. The CDR3 has 13 amino acids. The CDR3 loop is CASSAARTGELFF. CDR3 nucleotides: TGTGCCAGCAGCGCCGCTCGGACCGGGGAGCTGTTTTTT.

The chain recombines TRBV27 with TRBJ1-5, with no clear D. V was pared by 2 bases and J by 0 bases, with 8 bases between. Germline CDR1 and CDR2: MNHEY and SMNVEV (reference sequence). There are 15 residues in the CDR3. Here the CDR3 reads CASSLASFSNQPQHF. The CDR3 nucleotides are TGTGCCAGCAGTTTAGCCAGTTTTAGCAATCAGCCCCAGCATTTT.

The chain combines TRBV10-1 with TRBJ2-1; D unclear. This CDR3 has 13 residues. The ends were cut back, 2 bases at V and 7 bases at J, with 9 bases in the middle. Per germline, CDR1 WNHNN and CDR2 SYGVQD (reference sequence). CDR3 residues: CASSETTGNEQFF. The CDR3 DNA is TGCGCCAGCAGTGAGACCACCGGGAATGAGCAGTTCTTC.

This clone has just one count. The chain has TRBV7-9 and TRBJ2-1; D gene unclear. Germline CDR1 reads SEHNR; CDR2 reads FQNEAQ (reference sequence). The CDR3 is made up of 15 amino acids. V was clipped by 5 bases and J by 8 bases, with 19 bases between them. CDR3 DNA: TGTGCCAGCAGCACAGCCGGGCCCTTAGCCGATGAGCAGTTCTTC. Translation gives CASSTAGPLADEQFF.

The chain employs TRBV27 and TRBJ2-7, with D tentatively TRBD1 (5 bases). This CDR3 is 13 amino acids long. V was pared by 5 bases and J by 3 bases, with 11 bases between. Germline V gene data show CDR1 as MNHEY and CDR2 as SMNVEV (reference sequence). CDR3 in amino acids: CASSIGVVYEQYF. The DNA of the CDR3 is TGTGCCAGCAGTATAGGGGTAGTCTACGAGCAGTACTTC.

Concerning this clone: Different DNA sequences within this sample yield the same CDR3. This chain uses TRBV7-9 with TRBJ2-5; D call uncertain. The V gene's germline CDR1 is SEHNR and CDR2 FQNEAQ (reference sequence). CDR3 length: 12 residues. The V and J ends lost 4 bases and 5 bases respectively, with 8 bases between them. The CDR3 region is CASSSRRETQYF. For the CDR3, the DNA is TGTGCCAGCAGCTCTCGGCGGGAGACCCAGTACTTC.

The chain combines TRBV7-2 with TRBJ1-1; D perhaps matches TRBD1 (5 bases). V was pared by 5 bases and J by 8 bases, with 9 bases between. Germline V CDR1 and CDR2: SGHTA, FQGNSA. The CDR3 spans 11 residues. CDR3 sequence reads: CASSPGVEAFF. The CDR3, as DNA: TGTGCCAGCAGCCCGGGGGTGGAAGCTTTCTTT.

The rearrangement uses TRBV9 and TRBJ1-1; D may be TRBD1 (5 bases). Trimming stripped 2 bases from V and 6 bases from J, with 14 bases between. The CDR3 loop spans 14 amino acids. Germline V gene data show CDR1 as SGDLS and CDR2 as YYNGEE. For the CDR3, the DNA is TGTGCCAGCAGCGTCGGTAGCAGGGAGGCTGAAGCTTTCTTT. Encoded protein: CASSVGSREAEAFF.

The chain recombines TRBV6-5 with TRBJ2-5, with D perhaps TRBD2 (6 bases). Germline CDR1 reads MNHEY; CDR2 reads SVGAGI. V was pared by 6 bases and J by 5 bases, with 13 bases between. The CDR3 is made up of 13 amino acids. CDR3 nucleotides: TGTGCCAGCAGCCATACGGAGGGGGAGACCCAGTACTTC. Its translation is CASSHTEGETQYF.

CDR3 sequence: CASTPGGSSTDTQYF. Here the CDR3 DNA reads TGTGCCAGCACCCCCGGCGGGAGTAGCACAGATACGCAGTATTTT. The V gene is TRBV6-1, the J gene TRBJ2-3; 7 bases map to TRBD2. Trimming at V came to 7 bases and at J to 0 bases, leaving 7 bases not matched to a gene. In germline, CDR1 is MNHNS, CDR2 SASEGT. The CDR3 sequence is 15 residues long.

The chain uses TRBV2 and TRBJ2-7; possibly TRBD1 for D (6 bases). Germline CDR1 reads SNHLY; CDR2 reads FYNNEI. The V and J ends lost 6 bases and 3 bases respectively, with 15 bases between them. CDR3 length equals 14 residues. The CDR3 here is CASRPLRGNYEQYF. The CDR3 DNA sequence: TGTGCCAGCAGGCCTCTCAGGGGCAACTACGAGCAGTACTTC.

This clone was recorded only once. The chain recombines TRBV6-6 with TRBJ2-4, with D perhaps TRBD1 (6 bases). V was clipped by 7 bases and J by 0 bases, with 10 bases between them. The CDR3 loop spans 14 amino acids. CDR1 and CDR2 (germline): MNHNY, SVGAGI (reference sequence). The CDR3 is CASNKQGAKNIQYF. In DNA, the CDR3 is TGTGCCAGCAATAAACAGGGAGCCAAAAACATTCAGTACTTC.

This rearrangement joins TRBV28 to TRBJ1-5; tentative D call: TRBD1 (6 bases). V shed 6 bases and J shed 9 bases, with 18 bases lying between them. Germline CDR1 is MDHEN and CDR2 is SYDVKM. The CDR3 loop spans 14 amino acids. In nucleotides, the CDR3 is TGTGCCAGCAGGCCTACAGGGCTTCTAGGGCCCCAGCATTTT. Its translation: CASRPTGLLGPQHF. Looking up the rest from reference TRBV28 and TRBJ1-5 gives the full variable domain: DVKVTQSSRYLVKRTGEKVFLECVQDMDHENMFWYRQDPGLGLRLIYFSYDVKMKEKGDIPEGYSVSREKKERFSLILESASTNQTSMYLCASRPTGLLGPQHFGDGTRLSIL.

The rearrangement uses TRBV25-1 and TRBJ2-1; a possible D gene is TRBD2 (6 bases). The CDR3 length is 14 residues. V lost 5 bases to trimming and J lost 3 bases, with 11 bases between them. The germline V gene has CDR1 MGHDK and CDR2 SYGVNS. The CDR3 bases are TGTGCCAGCAGTTCGGCTAGCGACTACAATGAGCAGTTCTTC. This sequence encodes CASSSASDYNEQFF.

V is TRBV2 and J is TRBJ2-5; no definite D call. The CDR3 has 16 residues. The germline CDR1 and CDR2 sequences are SNHLY and FYNNEI. Trimming removed 10 bases at V and 2 bases at J, with 23 bases between. The CDR3 nucleotides read TGTGCCATGACAAAGGGATCAGTGGTCGAGCAAGAGACCCAGTACTTC. The encoded protein is CAMTKGSVVEQETQYF.

The chain uses TRBV7-2 and TRBJ2-1; D unclear. Trimming took off 1 base at V and 5 bases at J, with 6 bases between the two ends. CDR1 SGHTA and CDR2 FQGNSA come from the germline V gene. This CDR3 contains 13 residues. This CDR3 reads CASSLDWNNEQFF. For the CDR3, the DNA is TGTGCCAGCAGCTTAGACTGGAACAATGAGCAGTTCTTC.

The CDR3 nucleotides are TGTGCCAGCAGTTTCGGGCAACATGGGCCTTTCTTT. It encodes CASSFGQHGPFF. The chain couples TRBV28 to TRBJ1-1; D is uncertain. Looked up from germline, CDR1 is MDHEN and CDR2 is SYDVKM. The CDR3 covers 12 residues. Trimming cost V 3 bases and J 12 bases, with 14 bases left between them.

CDR3 bases: TGTGCCAGCAGCGGCACAGGGGGCCTCGAGCAGTACTTC. Translation: CASSGTGGLEQYF. The gene calls are TRBV9 and TRBJ2-7; TRBD1 matches 9 bases. This CDR3 is built from 13 residues. The trim removed 3 bases at V and 6 bases at J, leaving 4 bases unmatched. Germline V gives CDR1 SGDLS, CDR2 YYNGEE.

V gene TRBV28 combines with J gene TRBJ2-1; D is perhaps TRBD2 (5 bases). Germline-derived CDR1 and CDR2 are MDHEN and SYDVKM. V lost 3 bases and J lost 4, with 10 bases in between. This CDR3 has 14 amino acids. CDR3 protein: CASSFFLAYNEQFF. Here the CDR3 DNA reads TGTGCCAGCAGTTTTTTTCTAGCATACAATGAGCAGTTCTTC.

Comments on this clone: In the same sample, other DNA sequences code for this CDR3. This chain connects TRBV10-3 to TRBJ2-7; D remains ambiguous. Germline V gene sequence: CDR1 ENHRY, CDR2 SYGVKD. CDR3 size: 12 residues. V lost 0 bases and J 3 bases, leaving 3 bases between the germline ends. The CDR3 is CAISESDYEQYF. In DNA form, the CDR3 reads TGTGCCATCAGTGAGTCCGACTACGAGCAGTACTTC.